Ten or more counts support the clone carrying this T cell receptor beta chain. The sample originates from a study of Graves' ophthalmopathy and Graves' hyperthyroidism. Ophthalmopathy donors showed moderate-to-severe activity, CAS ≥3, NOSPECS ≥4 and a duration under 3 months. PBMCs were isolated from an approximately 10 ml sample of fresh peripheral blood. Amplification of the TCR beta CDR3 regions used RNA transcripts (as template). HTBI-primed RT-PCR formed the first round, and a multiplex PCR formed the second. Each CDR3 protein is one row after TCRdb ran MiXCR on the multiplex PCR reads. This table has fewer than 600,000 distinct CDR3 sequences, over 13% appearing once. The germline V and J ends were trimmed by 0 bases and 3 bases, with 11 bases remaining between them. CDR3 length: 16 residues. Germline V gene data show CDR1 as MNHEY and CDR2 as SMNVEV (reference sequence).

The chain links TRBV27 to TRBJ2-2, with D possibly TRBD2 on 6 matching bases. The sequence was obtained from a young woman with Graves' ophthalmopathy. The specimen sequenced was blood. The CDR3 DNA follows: TGTGCCAGCAGTTTATCTCGGGAGATGGACACCGGGGAGCTGTTTTTT. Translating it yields CASSLSREMDTGELFF.